The 28 T cell receptor beta chains reported below all come from one sample, sequenced in a study of breast tumors, draining lymph nodes, adjacent tissues. TCRdb processed the multiplex PCR reads anew with MiXCR; each CDR3 protein has one entry. The sample includes approximately 100,000 distinct CDR3 sequences, around 20% of them seen just once. Axillary draining lymph nodes of breast cancer patients supplied the node samples. The source material was axillary lymph node tissue. The origin of the receptors is a female donor with breast cancer. Some clones in this sample may be carry-over from other donors' samples.

This clonotype was seen at least ten times. This sequence joins TRBV5-1 and TRBJ2-5, with 9 bases identical to TRBD1. CDR3 length equals 15 residues. CDR1 is SGHRS and CDR2 is YFSETQ in the germline V gene. V was pared by 3 bases and J by 5 bases, with 8 bases of the junction left unmatched. The CDR3 DNA sequence: TGCGCCAGCAGCTCGGAGGGACAGGGTTTGGAGACCCAGTACTTC. Protein product: CASSSEGQGLETQYF.

The rearrangement uses TRBV12-3 or TRBV12-4 and TRBJ1-1, with TRBD1 matching over 9 bases. J lost 5 bases, V lost 5 bases, and 3 bases had no gene match. This CDR3 contains 13 residues. The CDR3 coding sequence is TGTGCCAGCAGTGGACAGGGGAGGACTGAAGCTTTCTTT. It codes for CASSGQGRTEAFF.

This clonotype was detected ten times or more. The rearrangement joins TRBV11-2 to TRBJ1-3, with D perhaps matching TRBD1 (5 bases). Per the germline V gene, CDR1 is SGHAT and CDR2 is FQNNGV. V lost 5 bases and J lost 1, with 12 bases in between. The CDR3 is 15 amino acids. The DNA for the CDR3 is TGTGCCAGCAGCCCGAACGGACAATCTGGAAACACCATATATTTT. Its translation is CASSPNGQSGNTIYF.

In its sample, this clonotype was seen many times. V usage is TRBV5-1 and J usage is TRBJ2-2, with a tentative D call TRBD1 (6 bases). V lost 0 bases and J lost 9, with 15 bases in between. CDR1 is SGHRS and CDR2 is YFSETQ in the germline V gene. CDR3 length equals 15 residues. The CDR3 loop reads CASSLGQGRMRELFF. The CDR3 DNA reads TGCGCCAGCAGCTTGGGTCAGGGGAGAATGAGGGAGCTGTTTTTT.

Turning to this clonotype: Given a much more abundant clone one base away, this may be a read error. The V call is TRBV3-1, the J call TRBJ1-6; the D gene is possibly TRBD1 (6 bases). This CDR3 region has 15 residues. The V gene's germline CDR1 is LGHDT and CDR2 YNNKEL (reference sequence). Trimming pared 2 bases from V and 14 bases from J, leaving 19 bases between. The chain's CDR3 is CASSQKRGGMGTLHF. The CDR3 nucleotides are TGTGCCAGCAGCCAAAAGAGGGGGGGCATGGGCACCCTCCACTTT.

As for this clonotype: A read error may be the cause here, since a much bigger clone is one base away. The rearrangement uses TRBV18 and TRBJ1-2, with 9 bases aligning to TRBD1. This CDR3 is 13 amino acids long. CDR1 is KGHSH and CDR2 is LQKENI in the germline V gene. The CDR3 reads CASTPGQGNGYTF. The CDR3 DNA reads TGTGCCAGCACACCGGGACAGGGAAATGGCTACACCTTC.

The chain is built from TRBV12-3 or TRBV12-4 and TRBJ1-5, with TRBD1 identical over 8 bases. The CDR3 has 15 amino acids. With V trimmed by 6 bases and J by 7 bases, 11 bases remained unmatched. CDR3 protein: CASSSGQGGYQPQHF. CDR3 coding DNA: TGTGCCAGCAGCTCCGGACAGGGTGGATACCAGCCCCAGCATTTT.

This clonotype has just a few counts. The gene calls are TRBV6-1 and TRBJ1-4; tentative D call: TRBD1 (5 bases). CDR1 and CDR2 from the germline V gene are MNHNS and SASEGT. V lost 1 base and J 10 bases, leaving 22 bases between the germline ends. The CDR3 sequence is 17 residues long. CDR3 loop: CASSEGQLSVGAGKLFF. The CDR3 DNA is TGTGCCAGCAGTGAAGGACAGCTCTCCGTAGGTGCAGGAAAACTGTTTTTT.

The chain employs TRBV20-1 and TRBJ1-1; D is uncertain. Looked up from germline, CDR1 is DFQATT and CDR2 is SNEGSKA (reference sequence). The CDR3 is 12 residues long. V shed 6 bases and J shed 5 bases, with 13 bases lying between them. CDR3 coding DNA: TGCAGTGCAACCGAGTGGGGAACTGAAGCTTTCTTT. Translating it yields CSATEWGTEAFF.

Ten or more counts support this clonotype. V and J are TRBV29-1 and TRBJ2-5; tentatively, D is TRBD1 (6 bases). V lost 5 bases and J 1 base, leaving 11 bases between the germline ends. CDR1 SQVTM and CDR2 ANQGSEA come from the germline V gene. This CDR3 is built from 13 residues. The CDR3 DNA sequence: TGCAGCGTTACCCCGGACAGCCAAGAGACCCAGTACTTC. Residues: CSVTPDSQETQYF.

The chain is built from TRBV7-9 and TRBJ2-1; D is possibly TRBD2 (6 bases). The CDR3 spans 14 residues. V lost 4 bases and J 12 bases, leaving 19 bases between the germline ends. Germline CDR1 and CDR2: SEHNR and FQNEAQ (reference sequence). CDR3 bases: TGTGCCAGCAGCTCGACAGAGGGAGGCGATACGCAGTTCTTC. Protein: CASSSTEGGDTQFF.

In regard to this clonotype: This sequence may be a read error, since a much larger clone differs from it by one base. The missing conserved phenylalanine or tryptophan at the end of this CDR3 makes a read error likely. This sequence joins TRBV30 and TRBJ2-5; tentatively, D is TRBD1 (5 bases). V lost 2 bases and J lost 5, with 18 bases in between. The CDR3 covers 15 residues. Looked up from germline, CDR1 is GTSNPN and CDR2 is SVGIG (reference sequence). The CDR3 region is CAWSPARVGGETQYL. The CDR3 nucleotides are TGTGCCTGGAGTCCCGCCAGGGTCGGTGGGGAGACCCAGTACCTC.

On this clonotype itself: Since a much larger clone is just one base distant, this may be a read error. The V and J genes are TRBV6-5 and TRBJ2-3; 9 nucleotides match TRBD2. V dropped 6 bases and J dropped 8; count of bases not matched to a gene: 15. In germline, CDR1 is MNHEY, CDR2 SVGAGI. The CDR3 consists of 16 residues. CDR3 in amino acids: CASRRAPAGGAGTQYF. CDR3 DNA: TGTGCCAGCAGAAGGGCCCCGGCGGGGGGGGCAGGTACGCAGTATTTT.

This clonotype was picked up many times. J is TRBJ2-1 and V is TRBV13; TRBD1 agrees at 7 bases. Trimming at V came to 5 bases and at J to 4 bases, leaving 2 bases not matched to a gene. The CDR3 is 13 residues long. Per germline, CDR1 PRHDT and CDR2 FYEKMQ (reference sequence). In nucleotides, the CDR3 is TGTGCCAGCAGCAAACAGGGGTACAATGAGCAGTTCTTC. Translation gives CASSKQGYNEQFF.

This clonotype was recorded at least ten times. This chain joins TRBV5-1 and TRBJ2-2; weak D call: TRBD2 (7 bases). This CDR3 is 17 amino acids long. CDR1 is SGHRS and CDR2 is YFSETQ in the germline V gene. V lost 0 bases, J lost 4 bases, and 16 bases lay in between. CDR3 region: CASSLGPRGGRTGELFF. The CDR3 DNA reads as TGCGCCAGCAGCTTGGGGCCGAGGGGGGGCCGCACCGGGGAGCTGTTTTTT.

Many counts were recorded for this clonotype. V gene TRBV7-9 combines with J gene TRBJ1-4, with D unresolved. The CDR3 contains 16 residues. Germline values: CDR1 SEHNR, CDR2 FQNEAQ (reference sequence). Trimming took off 2 bases at V and 0 bases at J, with 10 bases between the two ends. The CDR3 sequence is CASSLRKIPTNEKLFF. DNA for the CDR3: TGTGCCAGCAGCTTACGTAAGATCCCAACTAATGAAAAACTGTTTTTT.

This clonotype was recorded a few times. The rearrangement uses TRBV28 and TRBJ2-5, with 8 nucleotides matching TRBD2. The CDR3 sequence is 13 residues long. CDR1 and CDR2 from the germline V gene are MDHEN and SYDVKM. Trimming at V came to 8 bases and at J to 4 bases, leaving 6 bases not matched to a gene. Here the CDR3 DNA reads TGTGCCAGCCGGGGGGGGCCACGAGAGACCCAGTACTTC. Translating gives CASRGGPRETQYF.

This clonotype was observed many times. The gene calls are TRBV19 and TRBJ2-1, with TRBD1 as a possible D gene (5 bases). From germline, CDR1 is LNHDA and CDR2 SQIVND (reference sequence). The germline V and J ends were trimmed by 0 bases and 11 bases, with 11 bases remaining between them. CDR3 length: 13 amino acids. The CDR3 DNA follows: TGTGCCAGTAGTATAGATCTCAGGGCCCAGCAGTTCTTC. This codes for CASSIDLRAQQFF.

V and J are TRBV6-5 and TRBJ1-2; 12 nucleotides align to TRBD1. This CDR3 has 15 amino acids. From germline, CDR1 is MNHEY and CDR2 SVGAGI. J was trimmed by 13 bases and V by 0 bases; bases with no gene match: 9. In DNA form, the CDR3 reads TGTGCCAGCAGTTACTCGGGACAGGGGGCCTATGGCCGCACCTTC. This translates into CASSYSGQGAYGRTF.

On this clonotype itself: It may be a read error: a sequence one base away is much more abundant. The gene calls are TRBV2 and TRBJ2-3; 7 bases match TRBD2. V shed 8 bases, J shed 3 bases, and the junction held 5 bases outside the gene matches. Looked up from germline, CDR1 is SNHLY and CDR2 is FYNNEI. This CDR3 has 13 amino acids. This CDR3 is CASGGVRTDTQYF. The CDR3 region has the DNA TGTGCCAGCGGGGGGGTACGAACAGATACGCAGTATTTT.

CDR3 sequence reads: CASSLPQRNTEAFF. For the CDR3, the DNA is TGTGCCAGCAGCTTGCCCCAAAGGAACACTGAAGCTTTCTTT. The genes are TRBV7-9 and TRBJ1-1; D is unclear. The CDR3 sequence is 14 residues long. Trimming cost V 3 bases and J 1 base, with 9 bases left between them. From germline, CDR1 is SEHNR and CDR2 FQNEAQ (reference sequence). Together with reference TRBV7-9 and TRBJ1-1, the CDR3 gives the full variable domain: DTGVSQNPRHKITKRGQNVTFRCDPISEHNRLYWYRQTLGQGPEFLTYFQNEAQLEKSRLLSDRFSAERPKGSFSTLEIQRTEQGDSAMYLCASSLPQRNTEAFFGQGTRLTVV.

This clonotype was recorded at least ten times. This chain connects TRBV12-3 or TRBV12-4 to TRBJ1-3; 8 bases fit TRBD1. With 3 bases clipped from V and 4 bases from J, the junction kept 2 bases outside the gene matches. The CDR3 totals 14 residues. The CDR3 DNA reads TGTGCCAGCAGTTTTCAGGGGGCGGGAAACACCATATATTTT. This translates into CASSFQGAGNTIYF.

This clonotype appeared many times. The chain is built from TRBV7-9 and TRBJ2-7, with D unresolved. The CDR3 is 14 amino acids. Trimming pared 1 base from V and 0 bases from J, leaving 7 bases between. CDR1 and CDR2 from the germline V gene are SEHNR and FQNEAQ (reference sequence). As DNA, the CDR3 is TGTGCCAGCAGCTTAGGTACGGACTCCTACGAGCAGTACTTC. Encoded protein: CASSLGTDSYEQYF.

This clonotype was detected ten times or more. This chain uses TRBV4-1 with TRBJ2-5; D unclear. The length of the CDR3 is 13 residues. Trimming removed 1 base from V and 5 bases from J, with 8 bases in between. Per germline, CDR1 MGHRA and CDR2 YSYEKL. In nucleotides, the CDR3 is TGCGCCAGCAGCCAAGCTGCCGGGGAGACCCAGTACTTC. This encodes CASSQAAGETQYF.

Note on this clonotype: A much larger clone differs from this one at a single base, so this may be a read error. Because the CDR3 is missing its conserved closing phenylalanine or tryptophan, this is likely a read error. The chain employs TRBV29-1 and TRBJ2-7, with D uncertain. Trimming removed 4 bases at V and 3 bases at J, with 13 bases between. Germline V gene lookup returns CDR1 SQVTM and CDR2 ANQGSEA. This CDR3 has 13 residues. The CDR3 loop is CSVVLQISYEQYL. The CDR3 nucleotides read TGCAGCGTTGTGTTACAGATCAGCTACGAGCAGTACCTC.

This clonotype has a single count. This chain connects TRBV19 to TRBJ1-1; the D is unclear. Germline V gene sequence: CDR1 LNHDA, CDR2 SQIVND (reference sequence). V was cut by 7 bases and J by 6 bases, with 15 bases left in between. There are 13 residues in the CDR3. The chain's CDR3 is CASMIGRGAEAFF. CDR3 sequence (DNA): TGTGCCAGTATGATAGGGCGTGGTGCTGAAGCTTTCTTT.

The sample holds a few counts of this clonotype. V usage is TRBV12-3 or TRBV12-4 and J usage is TRBJ1-4; TRBD1 is a possible D gene (5 bases). CDR3 length: 18 residues. The germline V and J ends were trimmed by 3 bases and 10 bases, with 27 bases remaining between them. The CDR3 loop reads CASSLRLWGEGLMVKLFF. The CDR3 nucleotides are TGTGCCAGCAGTTTGAGGCTATGGGGTGAGGGACTAATGGTAAAACTGTTTTTT.

The chain carries TRBV20-1 and TRBJ1-1, with D maybe TRBD1 (5 bases). The CDR3 contains 13 residues. V shed 3 bases and J shed 1 base, with 9 bases lying between them. Germline CDR1 DFQATT, CDR2 SNEGSKA (reference sequence). The CDR3 sequence: CSASSGRNTEAFF. The CDR3, as DNA: TGCAGTGCTAGCTCAGGGAGGAACACTGAAGCTTTCTTT.